The source of this TCR beta chain is a study of blood T cell repertoires in COVID-19. Sequencing used immunoSEQ multiplex PCR; TCRdb keeps in-frame clones, though not all of them. The sample holds a few hundred thousand clones, 88% seen once. The source of this sequence is a woman in her 50s who had recovered from COVID-19. The sequenced material came from PBMCs or T cells enriched from blood (not recorded which).

CDR3 sequence: CASSSRRGETQYF. CDR3 sequence (DNA): TGTGCCAGCAGTTCCCGGCGGGGCGAGACCCAGTACTTC. The chain is built from TRBV7-8 and TRBJ2-5, with TRBD2 as a possible D gene (6 bases). Trimming removed 6 bases from V and 5 bases from J, with 13 bases in between. Germline V gene data show CDR1 as SGHVS and CDR2 as FQNEAQ. CDR3 length equals 13 residues.